The rows below give T cell receptor beta chains drawn from one sample of a study of vaccination and CD4 T cells after COVID-19. TCRdb ran MiXCR on the PCR reads and lists one entry per CDR3 protein. This table has approximately 4,200 distinct CDR3 sequences, around 19% appearing once. These TCRs are of unknown antigen specificity. The sequenced material came from CD4+ T cells from blood, cultured in vitro. The receptors were gathered from a human donor who had recovered from COVID-19. Each CDR3 is given with its conserved first and last residue. D genes are given only for firm matches. Where a row states a size, it is once, few, many or the class of an expanded clone; other rows omit it.

TRBV12-3/TRBV12-4,.,TRBJ2-7,.,CASSRTPSSYEQYF,TGTGCCAGCAGTCGGACCCCGAGCTCCTACGAGCAGTACTTC
TRBV6-1,medium-sized,TRBJ1-5,TRBD1,CASSRTKGQIRNQPQHF,TGTGCCAGCAGCCGAACAAAGGGACAGATTAGAAATCAGCCCCAGCATTTT
TRBV20-1,.,TRBJ2-3,.,CSASQNGDTQYF,TGCAGTGCTAGTCAGAACGGTGATACGCAGTATTTT
TRBV10-3,few,TRBJ1-6,.,CAARPLDSSPLHF,TGTGCCGCCCGGCCCCTCGACAGTTCACCCCTCCACTTT
TRBV18,.,TRBJ1-2,.,CASSPTQGGYGYTF,TGTGCCAGCTCACCCACGCAGGGAGGCTATGGCTACACCTTC
TRBV20-1,few,TRBJ2-1,.,CSAKGRTQTYNEQFF,TGCAGTGCTAAGGGGAGGACACAAACCTACAATGAGCAGTTCTTC
TRBV6-5,few,TRBJ1-3,.,CASSYNGAGNTIYF,TGTGCCAGCAGCTACAATGGAGCCGGAAACACCATATATTTT
TRBV6-1,medium-sized,TRBJ1-1,.,CASSSQVNTEAFF,TGTGCCAGCAGCTCACAAGTGAACACTGAAGCTTTCTTT
TRBV11-2,.,TRBJ1-3,.,CASSLDRPGNTIYF,TGTGCCAGCAGCTTAGACAGGCCGGGAAACACCATATATTTT
TRBV30,medium-sized,TRBJ1-6,.,CAWRGENNSPLHF,TGTGCCTGGAGAGGGGAAAATAATTCACCCCTCCACTTT
TRBV7-2,few,TRBJ1-1,.,CASSLSPRGTEAFF,TGTGCCAGCAGCTTGTCACCCCGGGGGACTGAAGCTTTCTTT
TRBV3-1,.,TRBJ1-5,.,CASSLTSNQPQHF,TGTGCCAGCAGCCTCACTAGCAATCAGCCCCAGCATTTT
TRBV5-8,.,TRBJ2-2,.,CASSRRERSLNTGELFF,TGTGCCAGCAGCAGAAGAGAGCGGTCTCTTAACACCGGGGAGCTGTTTTTT
TRBV5-1,.,TRBJ1-2,TRBD1,CASDPTGVGGYTF,TGCGCCAGCGACCCGACAGGGGTGGGTGGCTACACCTTC
TRBV18,.,TRBJ1-5,.,CASSPTGPSNQPQHF,TGTGCCAGCTCACCAACAGGACCTAGCAATCAGCCCCAGCATTTT
TRBV6-1,few,TRBJ2-7,.,CASSLTGWGEQYF,TGTGCCAGCAGCCTCACCGGATGGGGCGAGCAGTACTTC
TRBV5-4,.,TRBJ2-1,TRBD1,CASSPGQGNEQFF,TGTGCCAGCAGCCCGGGACAGGGGAATGAGCAGTTCTTC
TRBV6-5,medium-sized,TRBJ2-3,TRBD2,CASSYPGVAGTGTQYF,TGTGCCAGCAGTTACCCCGGGGTAGCGGGGACTGGTACGCAGTATTTT
TRBV20-1,few,TRBJ1-4,TRBD1,CSARDVRGLQEKLFF,TGCAGTGCTAGAGATGTCAGGGGGCTTCAAGAAAAACTGTTTTTT
TRBV30,.,TRBJ1-5,.,CAWGLEYNQPQHF,TGTGCCTGGGGTCTGGAGTACAATCAGCCCCAGCATTTT
TRBV12-3/TRBV12-4,medium-sized,TRBJ2-3,TRBD2,CASTTSGSTDTQYF,TGTGCCAGCACCACTAGCGGTAGCACAGATACGCAGTATTTT
TRBV2,medium-sized,TRBJ2-7,.,CASRRTDNSYEQYF,TGTGCCAGCCGCCGGACAGATAACTCCTACGAGCAGTACTTC
TRBV30,medium-sized,TRBJ2-1,.,CAWSGAPLTNEQFF,TGTGCCTGGAGTGGGGCCCCTCTTACAAATGAGCAGTTCTTC
TRBV15,large,TRBJ2-3,.,CATSPGEGAWNVQYF,TGTGCCACCAGCCCAGGGGAGGGGGCATGGAATGTGCAGTATTTT
TRBV20-1,few,TRBJ1-1,.,CSARVGNTEAFF,TGCAGTGCTAGAGTGGGGAACACTGAAGCTTTCTTT
TRBV12-3/TRBV12-4,medium-sized,TRBJ2-3,TRBD2,CASSLGQRGSTDTQYF,TGTGCCAGCAGTTTAGGCCAGCGGGGGTCCACAGATACGCAGTATTTT
TRBV7-2,.,TRBJ2-7,.,CASTLGPDGRQYF,TGTGCCAGTACCCTGGGGCCGGACGGGAGGCAGTACTTC
TRBV12-3/TRBV12-4,few,TRBJ2-3,TRBD1,CASSQDRGPTDTQYF,TGTGCCAGCAGTCAGGACAGGGGTCCCACAGATACGCAGTATTTT
TRBV29-1,few,TRBJ1-1,.,CSVGRVPEAFF,TGCAGCGTTGGAAGGGTCCCTGAAGCTTTCTTT
TRBV6-1,few,TRBJ1-6,TRBD1,CAGKGQYNSPLHF,TGTGCCGGAAAGGGACAGTATAATTCACCCCTCCACTTT
TRBV6-1,.,TRBJ1-2,.,CASSEVGRFYGYTF,TGTGCCAGCAGTGAGGTGGGACGGTTCTATGGCTACACCTTC
TRBV2,few,TRBJ2-1,.,CASKGRTYNEQFF,TGTGCCAGCAAGGGCAGGACTTACAATGAGCAGTTCTTC
TRBV6-1,.,TRBJ1-6,.,CASSRLLNSPLHF,TGTGCCAGCAGCAGACTCCTGAATTCACCCCTCCACTTT
TRBV6-5,few,TRBJ2-3,TRBD2,CASSYGLSGASHTQYF,TGTGCCAGCAGTTACGGTCTAAGCGGGGCTTCGCATACGCAGTATTTT
TRBV6-5,few,TRBJ2-2,TRBD2,CASSYGGYGLAGVTNTGELFF,TGTGCCAGCAGTTACGGGGGGTACGGACTAGCGGGGGTCACGAACACCGGGGAGCTGTTTTTT
TRBV7-2,.,TRBJ2-1,TRBD2,CASSLEVAGGNNEQFF,TGTGCCAGCAGCTTAGAAGTGGCGGGGGGCAACAATGAGCAGTTCTTC
TRBV30,medium-sized,TRBJ1-1,.,CAWSQQSEAFF,TGTGCCTGGAGTCAACAGAGCGAAGCTTTCTTT
TRBV4-2,.,TRBJ2-3,.,CASSQDLLAGAGTDTQYF,TGTGCCAGCAGCCAAGATCTATTGGCAGGGGCCGGGACAGATACGCAGTATTTT
TRBV11-2,medium-sized,TRBJ2-7,TRBD1,CASSLQTGNYEQYF,TGTGCCAGCAGCCTCCAGACAGGGAACTACGAGCAGTACTTC
TRBV20-1,few,TRBJ2-7,TRBD2,CSALSYGGAASSYEQYF,TGCAGTGCTCTCAGTTACGGGGGGGCCGCGAGCTCCTACGAGCAGTACTTC
TRBV27,.,TRBJ1-1,.,CASRRGQGLEAFF,TGTGCCAGCCGTCGAGGGCAGGGACTTGAAGCTTTCTTT
TRBV11-3,few,TRBJ2-3,.,CASSSRSGTDTQYF,TGTGCCAGCAGCTCCCGGTCCGGCACAGATACGCAGTATTTT
TRBV30,medium-sized,TRBJ1-6,.,CAWSGDPRYNSPLHF,TGTGCCTGGAGTGGGGACCCGAGGTATAATTCACCCCTCCACTTT
TRBV20-1,few,TRBJ2-1,TRBD2,CSASPSSGTTDEQFF,TGCAGTGCTAGCCCCTCTAGCGGGACCACGGATGAGCAGTTCTTC
TRBV12-3/TRBV12-4,.,TRBJ2-2,.,CASSRDRLTGELFF,TGTGCCAGCAGTCGTGACAGGCTGACCGGGGAGCTGTTTTTT
TRBV29-1,few,TRBJ1-2,TRBD1,CSVGSGGSANYGYTF,TGCAGCGTTGGGTCAGGGGGATCCGCTAACTATGGCTACACCTTC
TRBV5-1,.,TRBJ2-3,TRBD2,CASSTGLAGGRIGTDTQYF,TGCGCCAGCAGCACCGGACTAGCGGGGGGGCGGATTGGCACAGATACGCAGTATTTT
TRBV7-9,medium-sized,TRBJ2-2,.,CASSLRGTGELFF,TGTGCCAGCAGCCTGCGCGGTACCGGGGAGCTGTTTTTT
TRBV12-3/TRBV12-4,.,TRBJ1-2,.,CASRHRDIFLYGYTF,TGTGCCAGCAGACACCGGGACATTTTTCTGTATGGCTACACCTTC